This note documents a single T cell receptor beta chain sequence. The antigen remains unidentified. Between the trimmed V and J ends, which lost 8 bases and 1 base, there was a span of 17 bases. This CDR3 has 16 amino acids. Germline CDR1 and CDR2: MDHEN and SYDVKM. TCRdb used MiXCR to reprocess the RT-PCR reads, holding one entry per CDR3 protein. The table shows around 520,000 distinct CDR3 sequences, with approximately 10% occurring only once. This sample is part of a study of response to subunit inactivated influenza vaccine. Study conclusions and caveats: After each seasonal influenza vaccination, few new T cells are recruited, the authors suggested.

The chain joins TRBV28 to TRBJ2-2; D call uncertain. Here the sequenced sample was PBMCs from blood, taken on the day of vaccination. The clonotype comes from a man between 45 and 60 years old who received an inactivated influenza vaccine. The CDR3 region has the DNA TGTGCCAGCTTTTTCGGTGTCTGGAGGAACACCGGGGAGCTGTTTTTT. Translated: CASFFGVWRNTGELFF.